The present TCR beta chain was sequenced within a study of blood T cell repertoires in COVID-19 (dated by TCRdb to the early 2020s). About the full investigation: The collaborator samples originated in the United States, Italy and Spain and spanned the acute and convalescent phases of COVID-19. The material from the prospective study consisted of cDNA or gDNA derived from T cells, B-cell-depleted T cells, or PBMCs. Subjects who had been exposed to COVID-19, were actively infected with it, or had recovered from it provided the deeply sampled blood TCRbeta repertoires that made up the dataset. The repertoires were released in a freely available public database meant as a resource for research on the immune response to SARS-CoV-2. The samples were drawn from two sources: the first 160 participants of the ongoing ImmuneRACE study, and fewer than 1,500 subjects contributed by 6 global collaborators. Sample metadata almost always included a de-identified subject ID, COVID-19 status, age in years and sex. Where available, HLA class I and class II types were taken from metadata supplied by the sample provider and were not determined by assay-based typing.

This clone was counted once. Its antigen target is currently unknown. No much larger clone exists at a distance of one base, and base qualities are not known. The collaborating institutions used their own protocols to collect whole blood in K2EDTA tubes. For TCRbeta analysis, collaborator samples were shipped as frozen whole blood, as isolated PBMCs, or as DNA extracted from either sample type. The immunoSEQ Assay, a bias-controlled multiplex PCR, was used to amplify TCRbeta CDR3 regions from genomic DNA. Regarding the original processing steps: Within the assay, amplification of reference gene primers was used to estimate how many nucleated cells each sample contained. To quantify the absolute abundance of each unique TCRbeta CDR3 rearrangement, sequence reads were collapsed and filtered. For each sample, productive Simpson clonality was calculated as the square root of Simpson's diversity index over productive rearrangements. The immuneACCESS repertoire file appears here via TCRdb, limited to in-frame rearrangements. These files lack a portion of the clones; in checked studies, under half of the deficit traces to unresolved V genes, and the cause of the others is not known. That table supplies the V and J calls and clone size; D and trimming were determined from the DNA. Counted in this sample were roughly 300,000 clones; around four fifths of them appeared once. The ten largest clonotypes hold about 1.2% of the sample.

The research as a whole found: Clinical and demographic metadata were provided uncurated, with the amount varying by source and participant.

CDR1 SGHTA and CDR2 FQGNSA were looked up in the germline V gene. From the cysteine through the phenylalanine, the CDR3 covers 15 amino acids. Only CDR3 DNA is held: 45 bases, read in frame from base 1. Clipping removes 2 bases from V and 4 bases from J, with 5 as the unmatched junction base count. Sample: peripheral blood. The chain is assembled from TRBV7-2 and TRBJ1-1; 9 junctional bases match TRBD1. This sequence originates from a woman between 50 and 59 years old with acute or convalescent COVID-19. The CDR3 has the sequence CASSLLPTGGTEAFF. At the DNA level, the sequence is TGTGCCAGCAGCTTATTGCCGACAGGGGGCACTGAAGCTTTCTTT.